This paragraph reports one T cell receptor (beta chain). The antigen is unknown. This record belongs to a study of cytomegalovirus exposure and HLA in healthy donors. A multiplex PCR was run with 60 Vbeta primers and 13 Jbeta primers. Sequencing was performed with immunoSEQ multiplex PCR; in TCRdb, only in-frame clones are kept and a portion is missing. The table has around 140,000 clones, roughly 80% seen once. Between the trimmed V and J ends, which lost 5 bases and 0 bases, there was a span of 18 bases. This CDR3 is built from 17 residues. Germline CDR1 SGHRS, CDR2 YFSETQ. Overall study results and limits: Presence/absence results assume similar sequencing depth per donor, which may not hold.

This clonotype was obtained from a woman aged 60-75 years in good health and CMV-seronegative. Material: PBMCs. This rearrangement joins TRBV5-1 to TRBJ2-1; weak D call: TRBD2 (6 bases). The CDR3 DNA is TGCGCCAGCAGACCTACTAGCCAGCCGAGCTCCTACAATGAGCAGTTCTTC. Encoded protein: CASRPTSQPSSYNEQFF.